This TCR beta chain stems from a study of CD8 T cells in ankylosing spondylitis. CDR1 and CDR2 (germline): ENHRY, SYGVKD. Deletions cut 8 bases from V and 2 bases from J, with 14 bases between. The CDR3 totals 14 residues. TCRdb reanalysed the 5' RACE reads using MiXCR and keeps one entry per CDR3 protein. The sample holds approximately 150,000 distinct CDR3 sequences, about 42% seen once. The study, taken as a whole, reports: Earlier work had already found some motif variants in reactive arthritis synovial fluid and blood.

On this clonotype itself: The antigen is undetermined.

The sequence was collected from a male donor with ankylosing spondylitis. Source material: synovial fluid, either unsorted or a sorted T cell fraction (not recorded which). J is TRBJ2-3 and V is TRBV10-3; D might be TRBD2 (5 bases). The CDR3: CAIGRKRYTDTQYF. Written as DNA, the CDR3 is TGTGCCATCGGGAGAAAGCGGTACACAGATACGCAGTATTTT.